These 7 T cell receptor beta chains came from one sample sequenced in a study. In TCRdb, the 5' RACE reads were re-called with MiXCR into one record per CDR3 protein. The sample lists approximately 37,000 distinct CDR3 sequences, approximately 17% occurring once. Sequencing was carried out using naive CD4+ T cells sorted from a lymph node. Described subset: naive CD4+ T cells, CD4+CD45RA+CD25-. These TCRs come from a female donor with breast cancer.

In its sample, this clonotype was seen a few times. The chain employs TRBV5-4 and TRBJ2-3; D is perhaps TRBD1 or TRBD2 (6 bases each). The CDR3 runs 16 residues. Germline CDR1 SGHNT, CDR2 YYREEE (reference sequence). V lost 0 bases to trimming and J lost 4 bases, with 15 bases between them. The CDR3 reads CASSLASGGVADTQYF. CDR3 sequence (DNA): TGTGCCAGCAGCTTGGCCTCCGGGGGCGTCGCAGATACGCAGTATTTT. The full variable domain, with the rest looked up from reference TRBV5-4 and TRBJ2-3, is ETGVTQSPTHLIKTRGQQVTLRCSSQSGHNTVSWYQQALGQGPQFIFQYYREEENGRGNFPPRFSGLQFPNYSSELNVNALELDDSALYLCASSLASGGVADTQYFGPGTRLTVL.

In this sample, this clonotype turned up a few times. J is TRBJ1-3 and V is TRBV15; D gene uncertain. Trimming removed 3 bases at V and 0 bases at J, with 9 bases between. CDR3 length: 15 residues. Looked up from germline, CDR1 is LNHNV and CDR2 is YYDKDF (reference sequence). The CDR3 sequence: CATSSPGSSGNTIYF. The CDR3 DNA is TGTGCCACCAGCAGTCCCGGGAGCTCTGGAAACACCATATATTTT.

This clonotype has more than one count but fewer than ten. The gene calls are TRBV7-8 and TRBJ2-1; TRBD2 matches 10 bases. With 2 bases clipped from V and 10 bases from J, the junction kept 11 bases outside the gene matches. The V gene's germline CDR1 is SGHVS and CDR2 FQNEAQ. This CDR3 has 16 amino acids. The CDR3 loop reads CASSLMASGRGGEQFF. CDR3 nucleotide sequence: TGTGCCAGCAGCTTAATGGCTAGCGGGAGAGGGGGGGAGCAGTTCTTC.

V usage is TRBV5-4 and J usage is TRBJ2-3; D ambiguous. In germline, CDR1 is SGHNT, CDR2 YYREEE (reference sequence). The germline V and J ends were trimmed by 4 bases and 2 bases, with 8 bases remaining between them. CDR3 length: 13 amino acids. The CDR3 DNA is TGTGCCAGCAGCCCCATAAACACAGATACGCAGTATTTT. Its translation is CASSPINTDTQYF.

This clonotype has a single count. Possible read error: a much larger clone is one base away. The rearrangement joins TRBV6-2 or TRBV6-3 to TRBJ2-2; weak D call: TRBD2 (6 bases). The CDR3 has 13 amino acids. Germline V gives CDR1 MNHEY, CDR2 SVGEGT. Written as DNA, the CDR3 is TGTGCCTTAGGGGAGACGTGGGCCGGGGGGCTGTTTTTT. This codes for CALGETWAGGLFF.

This clonotype was seen a handful of times. V usage is TRBV5-6 and J usage is TRBJ2-1, with TRBD1 matching 11 bases. This CDR3 is 16 amino acids long. V shed 0 bases, J shed 4 bases, and the junction held 3 bases outside the gene matches. Germline V gives CDR1 SGHDT, CDR2 YYEEEE. CDR3 region: CASSLGGTGGYNEQFF. CDR3 bases: TGTGCCAGCAGCTTGGGGGGGACAGGGGGTTACAATGAGCAGTTCTTC.

In its sample, this clonotype is medium-sized (0.01 to 0.1%). The CDR3 is CASSPIGGFLQYF. Here the CDR3 DNA reads TGTGCCAGCAGCCCAATTGGGGGTTTCCTTCAGTACTTC. The J gene is TRBJ2-7, the V gene TRBV7-2; perhaps D is TRBD1 or TRBD2 (5 bases each). Trimming removed 5 bases at V and 10 bases at J, with 18 bases between. Germline V gene lookup returns CDR1 SGHTA and CDR2 FQGNSA. The CDR3 is 13 residues long. The full variable domain, in which reference TRBV7-2 and TRBJ2-7 provide the parts outside the CDR3, is GAGVSQSPSNKVTEKGKDVELRCDPISGHTALYWYRQSLGQGLEFLIYFQGNSAPDKSGLPSDRFSAERTGGSVSTLTIQRTQQEDSAVYLCASSPIGGFLQYFGPGTRLTVT.